The rows below give T cell receptor beta chains drawn from one sample of a study of early T cells in non-severe SARS-CoV-2 infection. TCRdb recomputed calls from the 5' RACE reads with MiXCR, one row per CDR3 protein. This sample has approximately 99,000 distinct CDR3 sequences, with around an eighth found just once. Input material: whole blood. All receptors derive from an adult who was a healthcare worker with PCR-confirmed SARS-CoV-2 infection or an uninfected control (not recorded which). CDR3s include the opening cysteine and the closing phenylalanine or tryptophan.

J | V | CDR3
TRBJ2-1 | TRBV7-8 | CASSLAPSEYNEQFF
TRBJ1-5 | TRBV12-3/TRBV12-4 | CASSLLGTEPNQPQHF
TRBJ2-5 | TRBV5-1 | CASRTTGGGETQYF
TRBJ2-3 | TRBV20-1 | CSASFSGGTDTQYF
TRBJ2-7 | TRBV7-9 | CASSPIFGRDAVEPTSYEQYF
TRBJ2-1 | TRBV6-2/TRBV6-3 | CASSYFYNEQFF
TRBJ2-1 | TRBV28 | CASRPGVREQFF
TRBJ2-5 | TRBV11-2 | CASSFDGGKLETQYF
TRBJ2-5 | TRBV2 | CASRRDRGFQETQYF
TRBJ1-4 | TRBV11-3 | CASSVGPEKLFF
TRBJ1-2 | TRBV7-2 | CASSLDGRTGYTF
TRBJ2-1 | TRBV7-6 | CASSLASLAGGPANEQFF
TRBJ2-3 | TRBV12-5 | CASGLEWGTDTQYF
TRBJ1-1 | TRBV28 | CASSLTRWGTEAFF
TRBJ2-1 | TRBV6-1 | CASSESRGSNEQFF
TRBJ1-1 | TRBV12-3/TRBV12-4 | CASSPRRVPQDTEAFF
TRBJ2-1 | TRBV29-1 | CSVEPGAVSSYNEQFF
TRBJ1-6 | TRBV30 | CAWGQGSSPLHF
TRBJ1-1 | TRBV4-1 | CASSQDMPGIATEAFF
TRBJ2-3 | TRBV27 | CASSFRVASTDTQYF
TRBJ2-3 | TRBV7-9 | CASSLTQSSTDTQYF
TRBJ1-2 | TRBV28 | CASRTGSGYTF
TRBJ2-7 | TRBV19 | CASSSQTGAYEQYF
TRBJ2-6 | TRBV5-1 | CASSLGQVSGANVLTF
TRBJ2-2 | TRBV18 | CASSPIAPETGELFF
TRBJ2-7 | TRBV10-3 | CAISETMGGEQYF
TRBJ2-3 | TRBV6-5 | CASSPGVGQYF
TRBJ2-4 | TRBV7-9 | CASSPIDRVEYF
TRBJ2-3 | TRBV20-1 | CSARDYIRGGTDTQYF
TRBJ2-7 | TRBV11-3 | CASSLDIRGSGAYEQYF
TRBJ1-1 | TRBV10-1 | CASSESSGTEAFF
TRBJ2-3 | TRBV10-3 | CAIGSGVTDTQYF
TRBJ1-1 | TRBV10-2 | CATRPRGAGMDEAFF
TRBJ2-3 | TRBV29-1 | CSASRGGTDTQYF
TRBJ2-5 | TRBV2 | CASSDQGRIQETQYF
TRBJ1-2 | TRBV6-1 | CASEDYYSLYGYTF
TRBJ2-3 | TRBV19 | CASRSGGIRRTDTQYF
TRBJ2-5 | TRBV20-1 | CSASPGAGQETQYF
TRBJ2-1 | TRBV21-1 | CASSIDGWEGYNEQFF
TRBJ2-5 | TRBV6-6 | CASARRQETQYF
TRBJ2-7 | TRBV28 | CASSLVQDPYEQYF
TRBJ2-1 | TRBV20-1 | CSVGGGTGVNEQFF
TRBJ1-6 | TRBV28 | CASSRPQADRNSPLHF
TRBJ1-6 | TRBV7-9 | CASSEGPPGSPLHF
TRBJ1-2 | TRBV18 | CASSPRDSPDGYTF
TRBJ2-1 | TRBV11-2 | CASSFPSGGINNEQFF
TRBJ1-2 | TRBV7-6 | CASRERAGGNYDYTF
TRBJ1-2 | TRBV6-5 | CASSRTGDFGGYTF
TRBJ2-3 | TRBV29-1 | CSVADTDTQYF
TRBJ1-1 | TRBV7-9 | CASIGTVLNTEAFF
TRBJ2-1 | TRBV6-2/TRBV6-3 | CASSYNQGSYNEQFF
TRBJ2-1 | TRBV2 | CASNPTSGISNEQFF
TRBJ2-7 | TRBV29-1 | CSAGSSYEQYF
TRBJ1-5 | TRBV25-1 | CASSENGFQPQHF